Listed below are T cell receptor beta chains from one sample, sequenced in a study of cytomegalovirus exposure and HLA in healthy donors. Sequencing used immunoSEQ multiplex PCR; TCRdb keeps in-frame clones, though not all of them. The sample holds about 240,000 clones, about 81% seen once. Material: PBMCs. Receptors were obtained from a woman aged 55 to 70 in good health and CMV-seropositive. The CDR3 runs from the conserved cysteine through the conserved F or W. The D gene is left open where the match is weak. Some rows mark clone size as missing; the rest say once, few, many or name a class of expanded clone.

d_gene	v_gene	j_gene	abundance	CDR3aa	CDR3nt
NA	TRBV28	TRBJ2-1	NA	CASSSPRGLPFYEQFF	TGTGCCAGCAGTTCCCCCCGCGGGCTTCCATTCTATGAGCAGTTCTTC
TRBD2	TRBV9	TRBJ2-1	NA	CASSALSGRANEQFF	TGTGCCAGCAGCGCCCTTAGCGGGAGGGCCAATGAGCAGTTCTTC
TRBD1	TRBV6-6	TRBJ1-1	NA	CATEGQTNTEAFF	TGTGCCACCGAGGGACAGACCAACACTGAAGCTTTCTTT
NA	TRBV6-5	TRBJ1-2	few	CASSSGGRGYTF	TGTGCCAGCAGTAGCGGGGGCAGGGGCTACACCTTC
TRBD1	TRBV7-8	TRBJ1-1	NA	CASSLSRGATEAFF	TGTGCCAGCAGCTTAAGCAGGGGGGCCACTGAAGCTTTCTTT
TRBD1	TRBV2	TRBJ2-7	NA	CASLTGTGRLYF	TGTGCCAGCCTAACCGGGACAGGGCGTTTGTACTTC
TRBD1	TRBV5-1	TRBJ1-6	NA	CASSLGQGISPLHF	TGCGCCAGCAGCCTCGGACAGGGGATATCACCCCTCCACTTT
TRBD2	TRBV28	TRBJ2-5	NA	CASTPGLAGIQETQYF	TGTGCCAGCACCCCGGGACTAGCGGGCATCCAAGAGACCCAGTACTTC
TRBD1	TRBV28	TRBJ1-5	few	CASSLTGASNQPQHF	TGTGCCAGCAGTTTAACAGGGGCTAGCAATCAGCCCCAGCATTTT
TRBD2	TRBV4-1	TRBJ2-2	NA	CASSQDSGRTGELFF	TGCGCCAGCAGCCAGGATAGCGGGAGAACCGGGGAGCTGTTTTTT
NA	TRBV7-8	TRBJ1-1	NA	CASSISGENTEAFF	TGTGCCAGCAGCATTTCAGGGGAGAACACTGAAGCTTTCTTT
NA	TRBV2	TRBJ2-5	NA	CASSDPGTQYF	TGTGCCAGCAGTGACCCCGGGACCCAGTACTTC
NA	TRBV29-1	TRBJ2-1	NA	CSVEWFSDEQFF	TGCAGCGTTGAATGGTTTTCGGATGAGCAGTTCTTC
TRBD1	TRBV28	TRBJ2-1	NA	CASSRQGPPGNEQFF	TGTGCCAGCAGCCGACAGGGACCGCCAGGCAATGAGCAGTTCTTC
TRBD1	TRBV11-2	TRBJ1-1	NA	CASSLVGPDRDTEAFF	TGTGCCAGCAGCTTAGTTGGCCCGGACAGGGACACTGAAGCTTTCTTT
TRBD2	TRBV9	TRBJ2-5	NA	CASSAGRAYQETQYF	TGTGCCAGCAGCGCGGGGAGGGCGTACCAAGAGACCCAGTACTTC
NA	TRBV4-1	TRBJ1-2	NA	CASSYRFGSSDGYTF	TGCGCCAGCAGCTATCGATTCGGGAGTTCTGATGGCTACACCTTC
TRBD1	TRBV6-1	TRBJ2-3	few	CASDFGRGLTDTQYF	TGTGCCAGCGACTTTGGCAGGGGGTTAACAGATACGCAGTATTTT
TRBD1	TRBV27	TRBJ1-1	NA	CASSSVGRGLRLNTEAFF	TGTGCCAGCAGTTCGGTCGGCAGGGGGTTGAGGTTGAACACTGAAGCTTTCTTT
TRBD1	TRBV10-2	TRBJ2-5	NA	CASRTGLLETQYF	TGCGCCAGCAGGACAGGGTTACTGGAGACCCAGTACTTC
NA	TRBV18	TRBJ2-7	NA	CASSPPVYAATFDEQYF	TGTGCCAGCTCACCACCGGTATATGCTGCTACCTTTGACGAGCAGTACTTC
TRBD2	TRBV5-1	TRBJ2-7	few	CASSPSGFSYEQYF	TGCGCCAGCAGCCCTAGCGGATTCTCCTACGAGCAGTACTTC
TRBD1	TRBV18	TRBJ1-2	NA	CASSPRDSRDYGYTF	TGTGCCAGCTCGCCCCGGGACAGCCGGGACTATGGCTACACCTTC
TRBD2	TRBV20-1	TRBJ2-3	NA	CSARVGLAVTF	TGCAGTGCTAGAGTTGGACTAGCGGTAACTTTT
TRBD2	TRBV2	TRBJ2-3	NA	CATRLAESTDTQYF	TGTGCCACCCGGCTAGCGGAAAGCACAGATACGCAGTATTTT
TRBD1	TRBV5-6	TRBJ1-2	NA	CASSATGTGSYGYTF	TGTGCCAGCAGCGCGACCGGGACAGGGTCCTATGGCTACACCTTC
NA	TRBV5-4	TRBJ1-3	NA	CASSSLGSGRSGNTIYF	TGTGCCAGCAGCTCGCTCGGCTCAGGGCGCTCTGGAAACACCATATATTTT